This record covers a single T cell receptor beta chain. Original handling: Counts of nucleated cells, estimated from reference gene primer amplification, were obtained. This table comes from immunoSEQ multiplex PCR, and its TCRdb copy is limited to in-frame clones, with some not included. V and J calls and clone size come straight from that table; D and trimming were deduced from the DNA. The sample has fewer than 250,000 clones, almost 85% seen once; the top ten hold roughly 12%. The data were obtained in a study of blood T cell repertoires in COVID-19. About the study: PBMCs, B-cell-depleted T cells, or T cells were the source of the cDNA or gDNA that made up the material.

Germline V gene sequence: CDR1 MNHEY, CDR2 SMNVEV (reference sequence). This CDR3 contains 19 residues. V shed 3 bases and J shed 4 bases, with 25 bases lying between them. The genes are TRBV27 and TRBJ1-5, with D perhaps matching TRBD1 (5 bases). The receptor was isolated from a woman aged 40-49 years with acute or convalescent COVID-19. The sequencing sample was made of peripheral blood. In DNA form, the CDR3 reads TGTGCCAGCAGTTTCATGAAACACAGCAGGGAAGCAATGAATCAGCCCCAGCATTTT. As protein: CASSFMKHSREAMNQPQHF.